This T cell receptor beta chain was retrieved from a study of T cells in narcolepsy (dated by TCRdb to the late 2010s). With respect to the entire study: Patients with narcolepsy type 1 or type 2 (NT1, NT2) and healthy control donors were enrolled in the study. To look for autoreactive T cells in narcolepsy patients that target self-antigens of hypocretin neurons (hypocretin, TRIB2), the study used TCR Vbeta sequencing to follow clonotypes in blood and CSF. Results the study describes overall, beyond this receptor: No sequences matching autoreactive T cell clones were present in some of the blood memory CD4+ repertoires from patients and controls. HCRT-specific and TRIB2-specific autoreactive clonotypes were highlighted in plots that compared CD4+ T cell clonotypes in CSF versus blood from the same patient. Autoreactive clonotypes were reported to be detected serially in the blood of the same patients and of different patients, but not in the blood of healthy controls. Patients and controls had comparable numbers of sequenced blood memory CD4+ clonotypes, averaging about 37,000 and 33,000, respectively.

The library was produced with the immunoSEQ multiplex PCR assay. Imported from immuneACCESS, the table was reduced by TCRdb to in-frame sequences with V and J called. These copies leave out some clones; in studies compared against another copy, an unresolved V gene accounts for under half, and the cause of the remainder is not known. The sample contains about 27,000 clones, more than 75% of them found a single time. The top ten constitute about 1.1% of the sample. Details on this clone: Its binding antigen is unknown. The record has no base qualities; no much larger clone is one base away.

Memory CD4+ T cells were sorted ex vivo from peripheral blood of narcolepsy patients and healthy controls for TCR Vbeta sequencing. The V and J ends are trimmed by 3 bases and 7 bases, leaving 15 bases between them. The CDR3 goes from the cysteine to the phenylalanine over 14 residues. Of all the DNA, just the CDR3 is kept, 42 bases in frame from base 1. Reading the germline V gene (reference sequence) gives CDR1 LNHDA and CDR2 SQIVND. The sequenced sample consisted of CD45RA- memory CD4+ T cells from PBMCs. The cell subset or site label of this sample denotes: memory T cells sorted ex vivo from peripheral blood. The receptor chain draws on TRBV19 and TRBJ1-2, and possibly TRBD1, on 5 matching bases. This receptor was taken from a human donor with narcolepsy. The bases read TGTGCCAGTAGTATTTCGTCAGGGAACGCTGGCTACACCTTC. Translated, this gives CASSISSGNAGYTF.